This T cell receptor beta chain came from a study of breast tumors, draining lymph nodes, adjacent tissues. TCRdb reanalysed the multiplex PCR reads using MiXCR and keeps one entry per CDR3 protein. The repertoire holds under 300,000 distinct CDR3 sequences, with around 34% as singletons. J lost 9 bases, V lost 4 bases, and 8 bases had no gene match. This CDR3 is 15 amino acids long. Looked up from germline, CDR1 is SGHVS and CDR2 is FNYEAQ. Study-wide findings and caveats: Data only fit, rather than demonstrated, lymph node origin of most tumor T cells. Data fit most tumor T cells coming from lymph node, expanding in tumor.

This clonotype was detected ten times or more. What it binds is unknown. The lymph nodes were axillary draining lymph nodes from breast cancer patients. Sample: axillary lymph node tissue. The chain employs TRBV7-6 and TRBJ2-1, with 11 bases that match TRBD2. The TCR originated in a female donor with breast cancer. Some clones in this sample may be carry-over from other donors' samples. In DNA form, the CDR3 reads TGTGCCAGCAGCTCCTTAGCGGGAGGGGGCGGTGAGCAGTTCTTC. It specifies CASSSLAGGGGEQFF.